The clone carrying this T cell receptor beta chain has just a few counts. Germline values: CDR1 MDHEN, CDR2 SYDVKM. V gave up 2 bases and J gave up 6 bases, with 19 bases separating them. The CDR3 has 16 residues. This record comes from a study of T-cell memory formation after mild COVID-19. Study in general: TCR clusters largely stayed donor specific.

TCRdb independently ran MiXCR on the 5' RACE reads; one entry per CDR3 protein. The sample holds 400,000 to 500,000 distinct CDR3 sequences, about a sixth seen once. V is TRBV28 and J is TRBJ1-2, with D tentatively TRBD1 (5 bases). Sequenced input: PBMCs or a T cell subset sorted from them (not recorded which). This receptor was obtained from a man aged 18 to 30 who had mild COVID-19 (a few samples of this study predate the infection). Cell type and time point are not known. The CDR3 sequence: CASSLPARGQGNGYTF. The DNA of the CDR3 is TGTGCCAGCAGTTTACCCGCCCGGGGCCAGGGTAATGGCTACACCTTC.